The T cell receptor (beta chain) under discussion was sequenced for a study of T cells after yellow fever vaccination. CDR3 length: 14 residues. Looked up from germline, CDR1 is KGHSH and CDR2 is LQKENI. V gave up 2 bases and J gave up 4 bases, with 11 bases separating them. From the 5' RACE reads, TCRdb called clonotypes with MiXCR, one entry per CDR3 protein. Altogether some 120,000 distinct CDR3 sequences are present, approximately 14% being singletons, with the ten largest covering 43%. This receptor was taken from a man younger than 35 who received the YFV17D yellow fever vaccine. The chain employs TRBV18 and TRBJ1-1; D is possibly TRBD1 (5 bases). This specimen was CD8+ T cells sorted from PBMCs, taken 5 days after the yellow fever booster vaccination. Here the CDR3 DNA reads TGTGCCAGCTCACCAGCGGGTGGGGCCACTGAAGCTTTCTTT. Protein sequence: CASSPAGGATEAFF.